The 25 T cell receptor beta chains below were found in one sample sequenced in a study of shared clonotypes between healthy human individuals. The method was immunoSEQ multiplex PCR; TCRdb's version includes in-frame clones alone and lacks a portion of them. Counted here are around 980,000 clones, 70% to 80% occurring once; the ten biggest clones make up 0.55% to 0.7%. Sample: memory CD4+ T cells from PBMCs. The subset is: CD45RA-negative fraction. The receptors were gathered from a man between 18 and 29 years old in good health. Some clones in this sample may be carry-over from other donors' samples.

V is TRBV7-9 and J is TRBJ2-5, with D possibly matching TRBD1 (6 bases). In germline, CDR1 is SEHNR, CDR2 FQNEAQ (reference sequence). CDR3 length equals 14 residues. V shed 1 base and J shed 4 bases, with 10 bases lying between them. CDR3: CASSLEARGETQYF. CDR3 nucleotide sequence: TGTGCCAGCAGCTTAGAGGCCAGGGGAGAGACCCAGTACTTC.

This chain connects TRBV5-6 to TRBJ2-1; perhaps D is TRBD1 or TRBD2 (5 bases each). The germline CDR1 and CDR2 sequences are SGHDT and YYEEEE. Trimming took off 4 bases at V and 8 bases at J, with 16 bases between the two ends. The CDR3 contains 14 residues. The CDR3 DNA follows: TGTGCCAGCAGCCGGGGCATCAGGGTCGATGAGCAGTTCTTC. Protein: CASSRGIRVDEQFF.

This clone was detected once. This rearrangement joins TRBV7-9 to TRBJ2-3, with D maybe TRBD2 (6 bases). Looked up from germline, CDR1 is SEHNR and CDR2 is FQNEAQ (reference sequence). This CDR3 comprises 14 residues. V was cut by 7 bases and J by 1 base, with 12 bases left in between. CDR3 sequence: CASTLSGGTDTQYF. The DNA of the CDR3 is TGTGCCAGCACCCTTAGCGGAGGCACAGATACGCAGTATTTT.

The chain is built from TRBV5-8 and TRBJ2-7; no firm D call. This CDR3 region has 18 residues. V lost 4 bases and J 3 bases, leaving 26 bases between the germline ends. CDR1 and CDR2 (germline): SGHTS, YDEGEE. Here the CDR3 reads CASSDQPWRTFSFYEQYF. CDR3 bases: TGTGCCAGCAGCGACCAACCCTGGCGGACCTTCTCATTCTACGAGCAGTACTTC.

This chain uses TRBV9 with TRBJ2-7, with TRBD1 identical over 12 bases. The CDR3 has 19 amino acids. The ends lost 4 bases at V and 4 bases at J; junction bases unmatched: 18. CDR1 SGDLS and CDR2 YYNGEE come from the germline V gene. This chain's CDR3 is CASSTGGTGGVGSLYEQYF. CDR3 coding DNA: TGTGCCAGCAGCACCGGAGGGACAGGGGGCGTGGGGTCCCTATACGAGCAGTACTTC.

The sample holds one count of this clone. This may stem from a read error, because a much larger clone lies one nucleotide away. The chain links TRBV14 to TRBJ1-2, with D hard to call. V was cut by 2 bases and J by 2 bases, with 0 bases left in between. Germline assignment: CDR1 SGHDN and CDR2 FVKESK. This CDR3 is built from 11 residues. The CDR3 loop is CASSQNYGYTF. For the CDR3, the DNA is TGTGCCAGCAGCCAAAACTATGGCTACACCTTC.

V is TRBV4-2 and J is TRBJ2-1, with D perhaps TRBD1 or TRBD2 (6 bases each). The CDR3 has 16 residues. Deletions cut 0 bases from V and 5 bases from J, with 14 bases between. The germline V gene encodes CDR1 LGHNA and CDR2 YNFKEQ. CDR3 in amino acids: CASSQEGGQTNNEQFF. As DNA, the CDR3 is TGTGCCAGCAGCCAAGAAGGGGGGCAGACCAACAATGAGCAGTTCTTC.

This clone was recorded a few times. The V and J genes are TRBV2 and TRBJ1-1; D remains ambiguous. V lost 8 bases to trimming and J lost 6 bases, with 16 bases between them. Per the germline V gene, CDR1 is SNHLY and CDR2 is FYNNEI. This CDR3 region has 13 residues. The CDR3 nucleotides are TGTGCCAGCCGTTTCACCGAAATAGCTGAAGCTTTCTTT. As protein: CASRFTEIAEAFF.

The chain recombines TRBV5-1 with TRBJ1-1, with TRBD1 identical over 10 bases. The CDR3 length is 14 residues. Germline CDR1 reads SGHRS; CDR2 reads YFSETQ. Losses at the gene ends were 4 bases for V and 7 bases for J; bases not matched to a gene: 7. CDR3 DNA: TGCGCCAGCAGCCCCCTGACAGGGGGCGGTGAAGCTTTCTTT. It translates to CASSPLTGGGEAFF. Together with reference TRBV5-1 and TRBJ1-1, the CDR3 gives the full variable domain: KAGVTQTPRYLIKTRGQQVTLSCSPISGHRSVSWYQQTPGQGLQFLFEYFSETQRNKGNFPGRFSGRQFSNSRSEMNVSTLELGDSALYLCASSPLTGGGEAFFGQGTRLTVV.

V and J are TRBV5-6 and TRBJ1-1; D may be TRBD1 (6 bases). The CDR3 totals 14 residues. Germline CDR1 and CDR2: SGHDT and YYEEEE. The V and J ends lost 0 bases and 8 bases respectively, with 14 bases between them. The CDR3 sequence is CASSLVGGVGEAFF. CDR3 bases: TGTGCCAGCAGCTTGGTTGGGGGCGTGGGGGAAGCTTTCTTT.

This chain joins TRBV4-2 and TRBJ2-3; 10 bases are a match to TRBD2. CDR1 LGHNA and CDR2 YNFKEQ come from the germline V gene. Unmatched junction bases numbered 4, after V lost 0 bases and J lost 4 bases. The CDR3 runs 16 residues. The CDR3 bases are TGTGCCAGCAGCCAAGATCGGAGCGGGAGGGCAGATACGCAGTATTTT. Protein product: CASSQDRSGRADTQYF.

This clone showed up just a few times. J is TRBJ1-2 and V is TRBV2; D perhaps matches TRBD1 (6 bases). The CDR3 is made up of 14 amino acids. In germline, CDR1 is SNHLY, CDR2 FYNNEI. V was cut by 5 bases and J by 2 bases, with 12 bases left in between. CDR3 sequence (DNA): TGTGCCAGCAGTCCAACTACAGGGAACTATGGCTACACCTTC. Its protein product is CASSPTTGNYGYTF.

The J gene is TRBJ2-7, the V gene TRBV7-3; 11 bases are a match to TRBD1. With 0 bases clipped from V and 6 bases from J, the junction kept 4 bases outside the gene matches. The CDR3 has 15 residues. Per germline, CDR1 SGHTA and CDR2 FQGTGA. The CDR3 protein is CASSLTGTGGLEQYF. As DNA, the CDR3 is TGTGCCAGCAGCTTAACCGGGACAGGGGGGCTCGAGCAGTACTTC.

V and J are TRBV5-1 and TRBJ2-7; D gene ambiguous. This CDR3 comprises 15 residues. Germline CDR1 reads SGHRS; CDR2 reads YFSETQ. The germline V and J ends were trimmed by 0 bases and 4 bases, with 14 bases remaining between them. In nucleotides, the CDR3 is TGCGCCAGCAGCTTGGGCCCGTTCGTTGCATACGAGCAGTACTTC. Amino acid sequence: CASSLGPFVAYEQYF. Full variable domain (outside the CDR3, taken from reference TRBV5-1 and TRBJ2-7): KAGVTQTPRYLIKTRGQQVTLSCSPISGHRSVSWYQQTPGQGLQFLFEYFSETQRNKGNFPGRFSGRQFSNSRSEMNVSTLELGDSALYLCASSLGPFVAYEQYFGPGTRLTVT.

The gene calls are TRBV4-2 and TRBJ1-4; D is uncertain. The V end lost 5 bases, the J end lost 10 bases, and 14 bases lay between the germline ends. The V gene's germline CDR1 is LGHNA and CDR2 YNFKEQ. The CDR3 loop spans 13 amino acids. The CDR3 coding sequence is TGTGCCAGCAGCGGAAGACTCGGCGGAAAACTGTTTTTT. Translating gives CASSGRLGGKLFF.

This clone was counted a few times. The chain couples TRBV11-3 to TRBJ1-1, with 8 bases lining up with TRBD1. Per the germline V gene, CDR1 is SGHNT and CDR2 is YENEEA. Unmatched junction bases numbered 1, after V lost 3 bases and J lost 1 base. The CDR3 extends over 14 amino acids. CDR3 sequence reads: CASSFGQGNTEAFF. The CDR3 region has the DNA TGTGCCAGCAGCTTCGGACAGGGGAACACTGAAGCTTTCTTT.

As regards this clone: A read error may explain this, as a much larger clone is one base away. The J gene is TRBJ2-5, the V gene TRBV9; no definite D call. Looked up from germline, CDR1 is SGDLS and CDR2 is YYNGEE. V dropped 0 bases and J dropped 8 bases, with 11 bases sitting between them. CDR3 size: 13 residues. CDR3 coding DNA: TGTGCCAGCAGCGTAGGGAGTGGAGATACCCAGTACTTC. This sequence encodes CASSVGSGDTQYF.

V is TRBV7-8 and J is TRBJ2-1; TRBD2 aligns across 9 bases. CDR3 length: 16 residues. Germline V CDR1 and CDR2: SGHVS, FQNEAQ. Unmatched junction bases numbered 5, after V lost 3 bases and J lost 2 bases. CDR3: CASSFSGRNAYNEQFF. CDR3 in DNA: TGTGCCAGCAGCTTCAGCGGGAGGAACGCCTACAATGAGCAGTTCTTC. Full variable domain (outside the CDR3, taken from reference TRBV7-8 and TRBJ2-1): GAGVSQSPRYKVAKRGQDVALRCDPISGHVSLFWYQQALGQGPEFLTYFQNEAQLDKSGLPSDRFFAERPEGSVSTLKIQRTQQEDSAVYLCASSFSGRNAYNEQFFGPGTRLTVL.

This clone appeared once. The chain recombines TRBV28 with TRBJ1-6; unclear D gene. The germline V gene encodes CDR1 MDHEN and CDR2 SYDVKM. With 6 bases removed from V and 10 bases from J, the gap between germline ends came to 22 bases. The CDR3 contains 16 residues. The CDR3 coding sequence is TGTGCCAGCAGGAGGGCCCGGGCCCCGCGGGGATCACCCCTCCACTTT. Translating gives CASRRARAPRGSPLHF.

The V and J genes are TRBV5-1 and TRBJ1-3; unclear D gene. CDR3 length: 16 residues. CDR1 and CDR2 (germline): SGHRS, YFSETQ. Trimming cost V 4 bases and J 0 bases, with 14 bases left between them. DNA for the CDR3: TGCGCCAGCAGCCGAGGTGTGGAGTTCTCTGGAAACACCATATATTTT. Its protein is CASSRGVEFSGNTIYF. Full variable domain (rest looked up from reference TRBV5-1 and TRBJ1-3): KAGVTQTPRYLIKTRGQQVTLSCSPISGHRSVSWYQQTPGQGLQFLFEYFSETQRNKGNFPGRFSGRQFSNSRSEMNVSTLELGDSALYLCASSRGVEFSGNTIYFGEGSWLTVV.

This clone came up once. The CDR3 nucleotides read TGCGCCAGCAGCTTGAGGCCGGGAGGGGATGAGCAGTTCTTC. Translated, it gives CASSLRPGGDEQFF. The chain recombines TRBV5-1 with TRBJ2-1; TRBD2 aligns across 8 bases. CDR1 and CDR2 from the germline V gene are SGHRS and YFSETQ. V shed 1 base, J shed 8 bases, and the junction held 5 bases outside the gene matches. This CDR3 region has 14 residues. Combining the CDR3 with reference TRBV5-1 and TRBJ2-1 gives the whole variable domain KAGVTQTPRYLIKTRGQQVTLSCSPISGHRSVSWYQQTPGQGLQFLFEYFSETQRNKGNFPGRFSGRQFSNSRSEMNVSTLELGDSALYLCASSLRPGGDEQFFGPGTRLTVL.

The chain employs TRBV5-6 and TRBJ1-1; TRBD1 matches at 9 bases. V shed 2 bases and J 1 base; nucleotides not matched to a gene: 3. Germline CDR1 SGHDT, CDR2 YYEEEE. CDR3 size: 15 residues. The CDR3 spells CASSFGTGWNTEAFF. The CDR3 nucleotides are TGTGCCAGCAGCTTTGGGACAGGGTGGAACACTGAAGCTTTCTTT. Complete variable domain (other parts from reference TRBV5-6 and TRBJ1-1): DAGVTQSPTHLIKTRGQQVTLRCSPKSGHDTVSWYQQALGQGPQFIFQYYEEEERQRGNFPDRFSGHQFPNYSSELNVNALLLGDSALYLCASSFGTGWNTEAFFGQGTRLTVV.

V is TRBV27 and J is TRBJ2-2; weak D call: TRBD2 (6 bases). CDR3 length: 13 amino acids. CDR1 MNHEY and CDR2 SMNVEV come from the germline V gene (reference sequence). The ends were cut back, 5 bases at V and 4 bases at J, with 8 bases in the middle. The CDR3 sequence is CASSRRGTGELFF. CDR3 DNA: TGTGCCAGCAGTCGGAGGGGCACCGGGGAGCTGTTTTTT.

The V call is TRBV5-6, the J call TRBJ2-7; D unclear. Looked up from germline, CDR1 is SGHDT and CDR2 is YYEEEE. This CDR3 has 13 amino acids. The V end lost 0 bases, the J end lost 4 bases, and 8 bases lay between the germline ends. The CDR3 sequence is CASSLGNLYEQYF. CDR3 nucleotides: TGTGCCAGCAGCTTGGGGAATCTATACGAGCAGTACTTC.

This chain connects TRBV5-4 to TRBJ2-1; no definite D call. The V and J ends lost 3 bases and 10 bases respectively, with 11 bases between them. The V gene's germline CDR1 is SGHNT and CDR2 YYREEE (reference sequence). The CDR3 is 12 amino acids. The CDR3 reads CASSSVEAEQFF. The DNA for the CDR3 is TGTGCCAGCAGCTCCGTAGAGGCGGAGCAGTTCTTC. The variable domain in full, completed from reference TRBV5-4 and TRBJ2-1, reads ETGVTQSPTHLIKTRGQQVTLRCSSQSGHNTVSWYQQALGQGPQFIFQYYREEENGRGNFPPRFSGLQFPNYSSELNVNALELDDSALYLCASSSVEAEQFFGPGTRLTVL.